Shown below are 12 T cell receptor beta chains from a single sample sequenced in a study of cytomegalovirus exposure and HLA in healthy donors. Amplification used 60 Vbeta primers and 13 Jbeta primers. Measured with immunoSEQ multiplex PCR; TCRdb has only the in-frame clones, and not every one. The sample includes under 150,000 clones, over 65% of them seen just once. Input material: PBMCs. The receptors were gathered from a man aged 40-49 years in good health and CMV-seropositive.

The table lists this clone with a few counts. This may arise from a read error, as a much more abundant clone is one base away. The J gene is TRBJ1-1, the V gene TRBV5-4; D call uncertain. The germline gives CDR1 SGHNT, CDR2 YYREEE (reference sequence). The CDR3 length is 16 residues. V was pared by 2 bases and J by 0 bases, with 14 bases between. CDR3 sequence reads: CASSLKGGRLNTEAFF. CDR3 sequence (DNA): TGTGCCAGCAGCTTAAAAGGCGGGCGGTTGAACACTGAAGCTTTCTTT.

J is TRBJ1-3 and V is TRBV30; D is uncertain. From germline, CDR1 is GTSNPN and CDR2 SVGIG (reference sequence). The CDR3 consists of 14 residues. Trimming removed 2 bases from V and 1 base from J, with 9 bases in between. This CDR3 reads CAWSLQVSGNTIYF. CDR3 nucleotide sequence: TGTGCCTGGAGTCTGCAGGTTTCTGGAAACACCATATATTTT.

This clone was picked up one time. This sequence joins TRBV4-2 and TRBJ2-4; possibly TRBD2 for D (6 bases). Germline V gene data show CDR1 as LGHNA and CDR2 as YNFKEQ. Trimming took off 1 base at V and 7 bases at J, with 14 bases between the two ends. This CDR3 has 15 amino acids. The CDR3 DNA reads as TGTGCCAGCAGCCAAGGCGGCGGGAAAGGGAACATTCAGTACTTC. Translated: CASSQGGGKGNIQYF.

V and J are TRBV7-9 and TRBJ1-2; 7 bases line up with TRBD1. The CDR3 has 15 residues. J gave up 2 bases and V 2 bases, and 5 bases lay outside the gene matches. CDR1 is SEHNR, CDR2 FQNEAQ, per germline (reference sequence). The CDR3 protein is CASSLLDRNNYGYTF. CDR3 bases: TGTGCCAGCAGCTTACTGGACAGGAACAACTATGGCTACACCTTC.

This chain joins TRBV4-3 and TRBJ2-1; 9 nucleotides line up with TRBD2. This CDR3 has 17 residues. Germline V CDR1 and CDR2: LGHNA, YSLEER. V was pared by 0 bases and J by 7 bases, with 10 bases of the junction left unmatched. The CDR3 here is CASSQDPGGRGYNEQFF. CDR3 in DNA: TGCGCCAGCAGCCAAGATCCTGGCGGGAGGGGTTATAATGAGCAGTTCTTC.

The V and J genes are TRBV2 and TRBJ1-1; 10 bases map to TRBD1. Trimming took 0 bases from V and 7 from J; bases not matched to a gene: 11. Germline CDR1 is SNHLY and CDR2 is FYNNEI. The CDR3 extends over 17 amino acids. The chain's CDR3 is CASSEAGGSTGGREAFF. The CDR3 DNA follows: TGTGCCAGCAGTGAAGCTGGGGGATCGACAGGGGGCCGTGAAGCTTTCTTT.

This clone came up a few times. The CDR3 is CASSLRITGTSGRRTYEQYF. DNA for the CDR3: TGTGCCAGCAGTTTAAGAATAACCGGGACTAGCGGGAGGAGGACGTACGAGCAGTACTTC. V is TRBV27 and J is TRBJ2-7; TRBD2 matches 15 bases. Trimming at V came to 2 bases and at J to 4 bases, leaving 15 bases not matched to a gene. CDR1 is MNHEY and CDR2 is SMNVEV in the germline V gene (reference sequence). This CDR3 is built from 20 residues.

This chain connects TRBV6-1 to TRBJ1-4; D gene ambiguous. The CDR3 has 14 amino acids. The V end was cut by 4 bases, the J end by 0 bases, with 6 bases between. Germline assignment: CDR1 MNHNS and CDR2 SASEGT. CDR3 loop: CASSGSATNEKLFF. Written as DNA, the CDR3 is TGTGCCAGCAGTGGGAGTGCAACTAATGAAAAACTGTTTTTT.

Regarding this clone: Other DNA sequences in the same sample also yield this CDR3. For the CDR3, the DNA is TGTGCCAGCAGCTTGCTCCGGGACAGACTCAACACTGAAGCTTTCTTT. This translates into CASSLLRDRLNTEAFF. The V call is TRBV7-8, the J call TRBJ1-1, with 7 bases fitting TRBD1. The V and J ends lost 3 bases and 2 bases, in that order; junction bases with no gene match: 9. Germline V gene lookup returns CDR1 SGHVS and CDR2 FQNEAQ. The CDR3 loop spans 16 amino acids.

This chain uses TRBV18 with TRBJ1-1; TRBD1 aligns across 7 bases. The CDR3 is 12 amino acids. Germline V gives CDR1 KGHSH, CDR2 LQKENI. V shed 4 bases and J 11 bases; nucleotides not matched to a gene: 7. CDR3 nucleotide sequence: TGTGCCAGCTCACTACAGGGGATTGAGGCTTTCTTT. Encoded protein: CASSLQGIEAFF. Based on the CDR3 plus reference TRBV18 and TRBJ1-1, the full variable domain is NAGVMQNPRHLVRRRGQEARLRCSPMKGHSHVYWYRQLPEEGLKFMVYLQKENIIDESGMPKERFSAEFPKEGPSILRIQQVVRGDSAAYFCASSLQGIEAFFGQGTRLTVV.

The rearrangement links TRBV6-5 to TRBJ2-5, with 11 positions matching TRBD1. The better agreement between TRBJ2-7 and the DNA end casts doubt on the J call. Germline-derived CDR1 and CDR2 are MNHEY and SVGAGI. The CDR3 consists of 15 residues. DNA of the CDR3: TGTGCCAGCAGTTACTCCGGGACAGGGGGCTACGAGCAGTACTTC. This translates into CASSYSGTGGYEQYF.

The chain employs TRBV7-8 and TRBJ2-1; 14 positions agree with TRBD2. CDR1 is SGHVS, CDR2 FQNEAQ, per germline. The CDR3 is 17 amino acids. V lost 2 bases, J lost 6 bases, and 6 bases stayed unmatched. The CDR3 region has the DNA TGTGCCAGCAGCTTAACTAGGACTAGCGGGAGGTTCAATGAGCAGTTCTTC. Translated: CASSLTRTSGRFNEQFF.